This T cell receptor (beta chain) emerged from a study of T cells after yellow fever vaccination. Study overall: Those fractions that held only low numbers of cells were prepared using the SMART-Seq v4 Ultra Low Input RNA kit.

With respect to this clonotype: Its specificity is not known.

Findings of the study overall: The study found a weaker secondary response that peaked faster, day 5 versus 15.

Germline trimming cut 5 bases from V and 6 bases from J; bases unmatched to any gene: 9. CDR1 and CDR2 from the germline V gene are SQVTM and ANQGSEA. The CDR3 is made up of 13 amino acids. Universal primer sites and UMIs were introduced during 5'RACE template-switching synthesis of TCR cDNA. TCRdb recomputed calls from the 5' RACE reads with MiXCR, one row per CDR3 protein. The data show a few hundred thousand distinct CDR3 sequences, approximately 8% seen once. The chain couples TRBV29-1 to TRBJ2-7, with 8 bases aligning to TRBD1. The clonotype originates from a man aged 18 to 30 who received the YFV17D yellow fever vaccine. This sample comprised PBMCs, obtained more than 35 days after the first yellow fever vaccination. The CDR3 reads CSVYGQGISEQYF. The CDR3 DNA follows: TGCAGCGTTTATGGACAGGGAATTTCCGAGCAGTACTTC.